These T cell receptor beta chains were read from a single sample in a study of T cell responses to AZD1222 COVID-19 vaccine. Profiled with immunoSEQ multiplex PCR; TCRdb holds only in-frame clones, not every one. The sample has over 90,000 clones; roughly nine tenths are singletons. Here the sequenced sample was peripheral blood, taken 28 days after the second AZD1222 dose. Receptors originate from an adult who received the AZD1222 COVID-19 vaccine. Each CDR3 is given with its conserved first and last residue. Fields, in order: D gene, J gene, V gene, CDR3 length, CDR3 protein. D genes are given only for firm matches.

NA	TRBJ1-4	TRBV7-2	14	CASSLIGAGEKLFF
NA	TRBJ1-5	TRBV11-3	18	CASSFIPGQTYSNQPQHF
TRBD1	TRBJ1-2	TRBV7-8	14	CASSSTGGNYGYTF
TRBD1	TRBJ1-3	TRBV9	18	CASSAITLGTGDRNTIYF
NA	TRBJ2-5	TRBV2	11	CASRSERAQYF
TRBD1	TRBJ1-5	TRBV11-2	14	CASSPGQGLSAQHF
NA	TRBJ1-6	TRBV3-1/TRBV3-2	17	CASSQDRLSSYNSPLHF
NA	TRBJ2-7	TRBV15	15	CATSSLTESSWEQYF
NA	TRBJ2-3	TRBV18	15	CASSPLGAGTDTQYF
NA	TRBJ2-5	TRBV11-3	14	CASSPDTGQETQYF
NA	TRBJ1-4	TRBV4-3	16	CASSQGARLTNEKLFF
NA	TRBJ2-7	TRBV7-9	13	CASSLESTVEQYF
TRBD1	TRBJ1-5	TRBV29-1	13	CSVSDRANQPQHF
NA	TRBJ1-6	TRBV7-2	14	CASSLYGSDSPLHF
TRBD1	TRBJ1-1	TRBV5-6	17	CASSLADRGTANTEAFF
NA	TRBJ1-2	TRBV13	15	CASSLGGVQNYGYTF
TRBD1	TRBJ1-2	TRBV29-1	13	CSVEDDRGGGYTF
TRBD1	TRBJ2-3	TRBV24-1	13	CAVQKDRADTQYF
TRBD2	TRBJ2-1	TRBV14	21	CASSQGALAGGPPSSYNEQFF
NA	TRBJ1-2	TRBV27	14	CASSLTGGSSGYTF